Sequencing of this TCR beta chain was carried out in a study of a mutant IDH1 vaccine in newly diagnosed glioma. Study details: Patients had eight vaccinations, in weeks 1, 3, 5, 7, 11, 15, 19 and 23. Vaccines began 4-6 weeks after radiotherapy alone, or with temozolomide cycles. Treatment recipients were about 60% male and around 40% female, and their mean age was around 40 years.

About this clone itself: What it binds is not known. The junction departs from germline at one end; a sequencing error may be responsible. Other DNA sequences in the sample encode the same CDR3.

The time point is: week 11, during vaccination. One vaccine dose held 300 ug of mutant IDH1 20-mer peptide and came with topical imiquimod. The method was immunoSEQ multiplex PCR; TCRdb's version includes in-frame clones alone and lacks a portion of them. The sample lists 110,000 or so clones; roughly nine tenths were seen once. This CDR3 contains 17 residues. The V gene's germline CDR1 is KGHSH and CDR2 LQKENI. The TCR sequence derives from a woman aged 50 to 60 with glioma. The sample consisted of PBMCs, taken from a glioma patient whose treatment included an IDH1 peptide vaccine. J is TRBJ1-1 and V is TRBV18; D is unclear. CDR3 bases: TGTGCCAGCTCACCACCCGGCGGACGTCTTCGGAACACTGAGGCTTTCTTT. Amino acid sequence: CASSPPGGRLRNTEAFF.